This T cell receptor beta chain was found in a study of vaccination and CD4 T cells after COVID-19. The treatment: approximately 9-day PBMC culture with coronavirus spike peptide pools or control peptides (ViraFEST assay). Comments on this clonotype: Its antigen remains unknown.

The CDR3 totals 15 residues. Germline CDR1 SNHLY, CDR2 FYNNEI. V was pared by 6 bases and J by 8 bases, with 20 bases between. Cultured CD4+ T cell DNA underwent sequencing with the Oncomine TCR Beta short-read assay. TCRdb passed the PCR reads through MiXCR, listing each CDR3 protein once. The sample shows 9,500 or so distinct CDR3 sequences, 65% to 70% of them seen only once. This sample comprised CD4+ T cells from blood, cultured in vitro, obtained before SARS-CoV-2 vaccination. The chain couples TRBV2 to TRBJ2-1, with D possibly TRBD2 on 6 matching bases. This TCR derives from a human donor who had recovered from COVID-19. The CDR3 region has the DNA TGTGCCAGCAGAGGTGGAGGGGCACTGTACGATGAGCAGTTCTTC. Amino acids: CASRGGGALYDEQFF.